This is a list of T cell receptor beta chains from one sample in a study of OX40 agonist ivuxolimab in advanced cancers. Clones were read by immunoSEQ multiplex PCR, and TCRdb kept only the in-frame ones, dropping some. The sample yields under 35,000 clones, over 80% seen once. The sequenced sample was CD4+ or CD8+ T cells sorted from blood, obtained in a trial of the OX40 agonist ivuxolimab. The receptor set was obtained from an adult with an advanced solid tumor such as melanoma, head and neck, liver or kidney cancer. Both conserved end residues are part of each CDR3. Each record gives: CDR3 length, clone size, D gene, V gene, J gene, CDR3 protein, CDR3 DNA. The D gene is left open where the match is weak. Size is stated for part of the rows, as once, few or many counts, or as a class when the clone is expanded.

13	.	.	TRBV7-3	TRBJ1-1	CASSDSGNPEAFF	TGTGCCAGCAGCGATTCAGGGAACCCTGAAGCTTTCTTT
13	.	.	TRBV28	TRBJ1-2	CASSSVFNYGYTF	TGTGCCAGCAGTTCAGTGTTTAACTATGGCTACACCTTC
11	.	.	TRBV7-2	TRBJ2-7	CASGTGRGQYF	TGTGCCAGCGGAACGGGAAGGGGGCAGTACTTC
15	few	.	TRBV6-5	TRBJ1-5	CASRSASEPNQPQHF	TGTGCCAGCAGGTCTGCTTCGGAACCCAATCAGCCCCAGCATTTT
14	.	.	TRBV5-1	TRBJ2-5	CASSLGGVQETQYF	TGCGCCAGCAGCTTGGGAGGGGTCCAAGAGACCCAGTACTTC
11	few	.	TRBV19	TRBJ1-1	CASSGLSEAFF	TGTGCCAGTAGTGGGTTATCTGAAGCTTTCTTT
15	.	.	TRBV5-4	TRBJ2-2	CASSFSRGGTGELFF	TGTGCCAGCAGCTTTTCCAGGGGTGGCACCGGGGAGCTGTTTTTT
16	.	.	TRBV18	TRBJ2-7	CASSPSVRQGMWEQYF	TGTGCCAGCTCACCGTCGGTTCGGCAGGGGATGTGGGAGCAGTACTTC
13	.	.	TRBV4-1	TRBJ1-1	CASSQDGGTEAFF	TGCGCCAGCAGCCAAGATGGGGGCACTGAAGCTTTCTTT
15	.	.	TRBV6-8	TRBJ1-2	CASTLRAELFYGYTF	TGTGCCAGCACCTTGCGGGCAGAGCTCTTCTATGGCTACACCTTC
14	.	TRBD1	TRBV7-9	TRBJ2-5	CASSLPRGKETQYF	TGTGCCAGCAGCTTACCCAGGGGGAAAGAGACCCAGTACTTC
12	.	.	TRBV5-1	TRBJ1-1	CASSLSGIEAFF	TGCGCCAGCAGCTTGTCCGGTATTGAAGCTTTCTTT
16	.	TRBD1	TRBV7-9	TRBJ1-1	CASSLAQAGGFTEAFF	TGTGCCAGCAGCTTAGCGCAGGCAGGGGGCTTCACTGAAGCTTTCTTT
14	once	.	TRBV6-6	TRBJ2-5	CASSSRHWGETQYF	TGTGCCAGCAGTTCCAGGCATTGGGGGGAGACCCAGTACTTC
13	.	.	TRBV14	TRBJ1-5	CASSQNNGQPQHF	TGTGCCAGCAGCCAAAATAATGGGCAGCCCCAGCATTTT
13	few	TRBD2	TRBV28	TRBJ2-1	CASTLSGSNEQFF	TGTGCCAGCACTTTGAGCGGGAGCAATGAGCAGTTCTTC
14	.	.	TRBV7-2	TRBJ2-1	CASSLETRGNEQFF	TGTGCCAGCAGCTTAGAGACTAGGGGCAATGAGCAGTTCTTC
17	.	.	TRBV4-3	TRBJ2-3	CASSQDGLSASTDTQYF	TGCGCCAGCAGCCAAGATGGTCTCTCAGCTAGCACAGATACGCAGTATTTT
16	once	TRBD1	TRBV7-9	TRBJ2-5	CASSFGGTGSGETQYF	TGTGCCAGCAGCTTTGGCGGGACAGGGTCGGGAGAGACCCAGTACTTC
15	.	.	TRBV5-1	TRBJ1-3	CASSSLGTPGNTIYF	TGCGCCAGCAGCTCTCTCGGGACACCGGGAAACACCATATATTTT
16	.	.	TRBV28	TRBJ2-1	CASSHRTGRVRNEQFF	TGTGCCAGCAGTCACAGAACAGGGCGGGTTCGCAATGAGCAGTTCTTC
14	.	.	TRBV6-1	TRBJ2-2	CAIRSTGNTGELFF	TGTGCCATAAGGAGCACCGGTAACACCGGGGAGCTGTTTTTT
14	once	.	TRBV2	TRBJ2-5	CASSGVGRRETQYF	TGTGCCAGCAGTGGGGTGGGCCGGCGGGAGACCCAGTACTTC
16	.	TRBD2	TRBV11-2	TRBJ2-3	CASSFPTSGRPDTQYF	TGTGCCAGCAGCTTTCCCACTAGCGGGAGACCTGATACGCAGTATTTT
13	.	TRBD2	TRBV6-6	TRBJ2-3	CASSLRETDTQYF	TGTGCCAGCAGTTTGCGGGAGACAGATACGCAGTATTTT